The source of this T cell receptor beta chain is a study of blood T cell repertoires in COVID-19. About the research overall: COVID-19 samples collected from the United States, Italy and Spain covered acute and convalescent phases.

The CDR3 spans 15 residues. Germline V gene sequence: CDR1 SGHRS, CDR2 YFSETQ. V was shortened by 0 bases and J by 0 bases, with 7 bases between the two germline ends. As originally analysed: Amplified reference gene primers provided the basis for estimating nucleated cell counts. The assay was immunoSEQ multiplex PCR, and TCRdb's table has in-frame clones only and misses some. The V and J calls and clone size were taken over from that table, and D and trimming were inferred from the DNA. The sample lists tens of thousands of clones, 70% to 90% occurring once. In regard to this clone: The sample carries other DNA sequences with the same CDR3.

The specimen was peripheral blood. The clonotype originates from a human donor in a cohort sampled during active COVID-19. The chain employs TRBV5-1 and TRBJ2-1; D call uncertain. This CDR3 reads CASSLASSSYNEQFF. The CDR3 nucleotides read TGCGCCAGCAGCTTGGCTTCTAGCTCCTACAATGAGCAGTTCTTC.